The rows below give T cell receptor beta chains drawn from one sample of a study of cytomegalovirus exposure and HLA in healthy donors. TCRdb's table, derived via immunoSEQ multiplex PCR, lists solely in-frame clones and lacks some. Found here are 60,000 to 65,000 clones; the top ten clones hold 3.6%. The sequencing input was PBMCs. Receptors were obtained from a woman aged 18-29 years in good health and CMV-seronegative. Both conserved end residues are part of each CDR3. A D gene is named only where the DNA matches it firmly.

V gene: TRBV27
D gene: TRBD2
J gene: TRBJ2-7
CDR3 protein: CASSLSLLPAGGPYEQYF
CDR3 DNA: TGTGCCAGCAGTTTATCGCTCCTTCCAGCGGGGGGACCCTACGAGCAGTACTTC

V gene: TRBV7-9
D gene: -
J gene: TRBJ2-6
CDR3 protein: CASSPVLGAGANVLTF
CDR3 DNA: TGTGCCAGCAGCCCTGTTTTGGGAGCTGGGGCCAACGTCCTGACTTTC

V gene: TRBV12-5
D gene: TRBD2
J gene: TRBJ2-7
CDR3 protein: CASGSGEGGNEQYF
CDR3 DNA: TGTGCTAGTGGCTCTGGGGAGGGAGGGAACGAGCAGTACTTC

V gene: TRBV30
D gene: TRBD2
J gene: TRBJ2-7
CDR3 protein: CAWTPPSGRVANEQYF
CDR3 DNA: TGTGCCTGGACTCCACCTAGCGGGAGGGTCGCGAACGAGCAGTACTTC

V gene: TRBV6-5
D gene: TRBD1
J gene: TRBJ1-5
CDR3 protein: CASSLQGAWQPQHF
CDR3 DNA: TGTGCCAGCAGTTTACAGGGGGCATGGCAGCCCCAGCATTTT

V gene: TRBV18
D gene: TRBD1
J gene: TRBJ1-3
CDR3 protein: CASSSTGGSSGNTIYF
CDR3 DNA: TGTGCCAGCTCAAGCACAGGGGGGAGCTCTGGAAACACCATATATTTT

V gene: TRBV25-1
D gene: TRBD1
J gene: TRBJ2-2
CDR3 protein: CASSEYTGGAGELFF
CDR3 DNA: TGTGCCAGCAGTGAATATACAGGGGGCGCTGGGGAGCTGTTTTTT

V gene: TRBV29-1
D gene: -
J gene: TRBJ1-5
CDR3 protein: CSVVNGDTNQPQHF
CDR3 DNA: TGCAGCGTTGTGAACGGGGATACTAATCAGCCCCAGCATTTT

V gene: TRBV11-3
D gene: TRBD1
J gene: TRBJ1-2
CDR3 protein: CASSLGQVGGYTF
CDR3 DNA: TGTGCCAGCAGCCTTGGACAGGTAGGTGGCTACACCTTC

V gene: TRBV27
D gene: -
J gene: TRBJ2-7
CDR3 protein: CASSDLGAADEQYF
CDR3 DNA: TGTGCCAGCAGTGATTTGGGGGCCGCGGACGAGCAGTACTTC

V gene: TRBV5-3
D gene: -
J gene: TRBJ2-7
CDR3 protein: CARSLDSSYEQYF
CDR3 DNA: TGTGCCAGAAGTCTGGACAGCTCCTACGAGCAGTACTTC

V gene: TRBV4-1
D gene: TRBD1
J gene: TRBJ2-6
CDR3 protein: CASSRGQGSAGANVLTF
CDR3 DNA: TGCGCCAGCAGCCGAGGACAGGGATCTGCTGGGGCCAACGTCCTGACTTTC

V gene: TRBV19
D gene: -
J gene: TRBJ1-1
CDR3 protein: CASSTIQGMNTEAFF
CDR3 DNA: TGTGCCAGTAGCACCATACAGGGTATGAACACTGAAGCTTTCTTT

V gene: TRBV25-1
D gene: -
J gene: TRBJ2-3
CDR3 protein: CASSVSGLVTDTQYF
CDR3 DNA: TGTGCCAGCAGTGTTTCCGGACTGGTCACAGATACGCAGTATTTT

V gene: TRBV2
D gene: TRBD2
J gene: TRBJ2-1
CDR3 protein: CASLLAGDTFF
CDR3 DNA: TGTGCCAGCCTTCTAGCGGGAGATACGTTCTTC

V gene: TRBV7-9
D gene: TRBD1
J gene: TRBJ2-7
CDR3 protein: CASSLGRGILAYEQYF
CDR3 DNA: TGTGCCAGCAGCTTAGGCAGGGGGATTCTAGCCTACGAGCAGTACTTC

V gene: TRBV2
D gene: TRBD1
J gene: TRBJ2-3
CDR3 protein: CASTGDRGTDTQYF
CDR3 DNA: TGTGCCAGCACCGGGGACAGGGGGACAGATACGCAGTATTTT

V gene: TRBV27
D gene: -
J gene: TRBJ1-4
CDR3 protein: CASSWSGGNEKLFF
CDR3 DNA: TGTGCCAGCAGTTGGTCCGGAGGGAATGAAAAACTGTTTTTT

V gene: TRBV30
D gene: TRBD1
J gene: TRBJ2-3
CDR3 protein: CAWTRTGSTDTQYF
CDR3 DNA: TGTGCCTGGACTAGGACAGGGAGCACAGATACGCAGTATTTT

V gene: TRBV10-3
D gene: -
J gene: TRBJ1-2
CDR3 protein: CAIRGEDYGYTF
CDR3 DNA: TGTGCCATCAGGGGGGAGGACTATGGCTACACCTTC

V gene: TRBV28
D gene: -
J gene: TRBJ2-3
CDR3 protein: CASSFILAALQYF
CDR3 DNA: TGTGCCAGCAGTTTCATTCTTGCGGCGCTGCAGTATTTT

V gene: TRBV25-1
D gene: TRBD1
J gene: TRBJ2-3
CDR3 protein: CASCDKQGSTDTQYF
CDR3 DNA: TGTGCCAGCTGCGACAAACAGGGGTCCACAGATACGCAGTATTTT

V gene: TRBV30
D gene: TRBD1
J gene: TRBJ2-7
CDR3 protein: CAGSVGLGQGYEQYF
CDR3 DNA: TGTGCCGGGAGTGTAGGGTTGGGACAGGGCTACGAGCAGTACTTC

V gene: TRBV6-1
D gene: TRBD1
J gene: TRBJ2-7
CDR3 protein: CASETGYYEQYF
CDR3 DNA: TGTGCCAGCGAGACAGGGTACTACGAGCAGTACTTC

V gene: TRBV4-1
D gene: -
J gene: TRBJ2-7
CDR3 protein: CASSYRDSTFYEQYF
CDR3 DNA: TGCGCCAGCAGCTACCGGGACTCCACTTTCTACGAGCAGTACTTC

V gene: TRBV4-1
D gene: -
J gene: TRBJ1-2
CDR3 protein: CASSQPTWGSNLPYTF
CDR3 DNA: TGCGCCAGCAGCCAACCTACTTGGGGCTCCAACCTCCCCTACACCTTC

V gene: TRBV5-1
D gene: -
J gene: TRBJ2-7
CDR3 protein: CASSSHGGRNLREQYF
CDR3 DNA: TGCGCCAGCAGCTCCCACGGGGGGCGCAACCTGAGGGAGCAGTACTTC

V gene: TRBV7-8
D gene: TRBD1
J gene: TRBJ2-7
CDR3 protein: CASSLGQGVYEQYF
CDR3 DNA: TGTGCCAGCAGCTTAGGACAGGGGGTATACGAGCAGTACTTC

V gene: TRBV2
D gene: TRBD2
J gene: TRBJ2-7
CDR3 protein: CASGILAGPPTEQYF
CDR3 DNA: TGTGCCAGCGGGATATTAGCGGGGCCTCCTACCGAGCAGTACTTC

V gene: TRBV29-1
D gene: -
J gene: TRBJ1-1
CDR3 protein: CSAKRGEQGKKNTEAFF
CDR3 DNA: TGCAGCGCGAAGCGGGGGGAACAGGGAAAAAAGAACACTGAAGCTTTCTTT

V gene: TRBV6-1
D gene: TRBD2
J gene: TRBJ2-1
CDR3 protein: CASSEEGGWNEQFF
CDR3 DNA: TGTGCCAGCAGTGAAGAGGGAGGGTGGAATGAGCAGTTCTTC

V gene: TRBV27
D gene: -
J gene: TRBJ2-3
CDR3 protein: CASSLAYGTGGQSTDTQYF
CDR3 DNA: TGTGCCAGCAGTTTAGCCTATGGGACCGGGGGGCAGAGCACAGATACGCAGTATTTT

V gene: TRBV4-1
D gene: TRBD1
J gene: TRBJ1-1
CDR3 protein: CASSQEGQGLNTEAFF
CDR3 DNA: TGCGCCAGCAGCCAAGAGGGACAGGGTTTGAACACTGAAGCTTTCTTT

V gene: TRBV5-4
D gene: TRBD2
J gene: TRBJ2-7
CDR3 protein: CASSSGLASYEQYF
CDR3 DNA: TGTGCCAGCAGCTCCGGACTAGCATCCTACGAGCAGTACTTC

V gene: TRBV5-4
D gene: -
J gene: TRBJ2-7
CDR3 protein: CASSLFNSDYEQYF
CDR3 DNA: TGTGCCAGCAGCTTGTTTAATAGCGATTACGAGCAGTACTTC

V gene: TRBV7-8
D gene: TRBD1
J gene: TRBJ2-7
CDR3 protein: CASSLGQDYEQYF
CDR3 DNA: TGTGCCAGCAGCCTAGGACAGGACTACGAGCAGTACTTC

V gene: TRBV9
D gene: TRBD2
J gene: TRBJ2-3
CDR3 protein: CASSVGTSGGPALKTITDTQYF
CDR3 DNA: TGTGCCAGCAGCGTAGGCACTAGCGGGGGGCCCGCCCTCAAAACGATCACAGATACGCAGTATTTT

V gene: TRBV6-6
D gene: -
J gene: TRBJ2-7
CDR3 protein: CASSLAWGRSYEQYF
CDR3 DNA: TGTGCCAGCAGCCTAGCATGGGGGAGGTCCTACGAGCAGTACTTC

V gene: TRBV7-2
D gene: -
J gene: TRBJ2-3
CDR3 protein: CASSLGAYTDTQYF
CDR3 DNA: TGTGCCAGCAGCTTAGGCGCGTACACAGATACGCAGTATTTT

V gene: TRBV28
D gene: TRBD2
J gene: TRBJ2-1
CDR3 protein: CASSFYGTSGGDSYNEQFF
CDR3 DNA: TGTGCCAGCAGTTTCTACGGGACTAGCGGGGGGGACTCCTACAATGAGCAGTTCTTC

V gene: TRBV5-1
D gene: -
J gene: TRBJ2-1
CDR3 protein: CASSLENGKRNEQFF
CDR3 DNA: TGCGCCAGCAGCTTGGAGAACGGCAAGCGGAATGAGCAGTTCTTC

V gene: TRBV10-3
D gene: TRBD1
J gene: TRBJ1-2
CDR3 protein: CAITGTGQGGYTF
CDR3 DNA: TGTGCCATCACAGGGACAGGGCAGGGAGGCTACACCTTC

V gene: TRBV27
D gene: TRBD1
J gene: TRBJ1-5
CDR3 protein: CASWTGGINQPQHF
CDR3 DNA: TGTGCCAGCTGGACAGGGGGGATCAATCAGCCCCAGCATTTT

V gene: TRBV5-1
D gene: -
J gene: TRBJ2-7
CDR3 protein: CASSPTTSKDYEQYF
CDR3 DNA: TGCGCCAGCAGCCCAACTACCTCCAAGGACTACGAGCAGTACTTC

V gene: TRBV25-1
D gene: -
J gene: TRBJ1-2
CDR3 protein: CASSELTGDGGYGYTF
CDR3 DNA: TGTGCCAGCAGTGAATTAACGGGGGATGGGGGCTATGGCTACACCTTC

V gene: TRBV27
D gene: -
J gene: TRBJ1-1
CDR3 protein: CASSLQLDTEAFF
CDR3 DNA: TGTGCCAGCAGTTTACAGTTGGACACTGAAGCTTTCTTT

V gene: TRBV4-1
D gene: -
J gene: TRBJ1-2
CDR3 protein: CASSQDTTGQGIYYGYTF
CDR3 DNA: TGCGCCAGCAGCCAAGATACGACGGGGCAGGGGATTTACTATGGCTACACCTTC

V gene: TRBV7-9
D gene: TRBD1
J gene: TRBJ1-1
CDR3 protein: CASSLIGGGYMNTEAFF
CDR3 DNA: TGTGCCAGCAGCTTAATAGGGGGCGGTTACATGAACACTGAAGCTTTCTTT

V gene: TRBV19
D gene: -
J gene: TRBJ1-1
CDR3 protein: CASRLDGTDPGGAEAFF
CDR3 DNA: TGTGCCAGTAGGCTGGATGGGACGGATCCTGGGGGGGCTGAAGCTTTCTTT

V gene: TRBV7-9
D gene: TRBD1
J gene: TRBJ1-6
CDR3 protein: CASSSGQALNSPLHF
CDR3 DNA: TGTGCCAGCAGCTCCGGACAGGCCCTTAATTCACCCCTCCACTTT

V gene: TRBV6-6
D gene: TRBD1
J gene: TRBJ1-6
CDR3 protein: CASNQGARTPLHF
CDR3 DNA: TGTGCCAGCAACCAGGGGGCCCGGACACCCCTCCACTTT